The 20 T cell receptor beta chains listed next were all sequenced from one sample in a study of cytomegalovirus exposure and HLA in healthy donors. Primers for the PCR totalled 60 Vbeta and 13 Jbeta. The method was immunoSEQ multiplex PCR; TCRdb's version includes in-frame clones alone and lacks a portion of them. Here the sample spans some 110,000 clones, around 77% being singletons. The sample consisted of PBMCs. These receptors came from a woman in her thirties or forties in good health and CMV-seropositive.

For this clone: One junction end disagrees with the germline gene, perhaps due to a read error. This chain connects TRBV7-9 to TRBJ2-7; 10 bases line up with TRBD1. This CDR3 comprises 16 residues. Germline V gene sequence: CDR1 SEHNR, CDR2 FQNEAQ (reference sequence). CDR3: CSSSPTSGTGDPEQYF. CDR3 nucleotides: TGTTCCAGCAGTCCGACCTCCGGGACAGGGGACCCCGAGCAGTACTTC.

Written as DNA, the CDR3 is TGTGCCATCTCCTCTGATAAGCGGGAGAAAAACTTCTACGAGCAGTACTTC. Translating it yields CAISSDKREKNFYEQYF. This chain connects TRBV10-3 to TRBJ2-7; 8 nucleotides line up with TRBD2. The V gene end was trimmed by 8 bases and the J gene end by 3 bases; junction bases not matched to a gene: 18. The CDR3 length is 17 residues. Per germline, CDR1 ENHRY and CDR2 SYGVKD.

This clone appeared a single time. The V gene is TRBV18, the J gene TRBJ1-1; perhaps TRBD1 as D (6 bases). CDR3 length: 14 amino acids. V was trimmed by 2 bases and J by 8 bases, leaving 15 bases between them. CDR1 and CDR2 from the germline V gene are KGHSH and LQKENI. This CDR3 reads CASSPTNRDLEAFF. In DNA, the CDR3 is TGTGCCAGCTCACCAACCAACAGGGATTTGGAAGCTTTCTTT.

The table lists this clone with a count of one. This chain uses TRBV7-9 with TRBJ1-2; 10 positions agree with TRBD1. With V trimmed by 3 bases and J by 8 bases, 3 bases remained unmatched. Germline V gene sequence: CDR1 SEHNR, CDR2 FQNEAQ (reference sequence). The CDR3 contains 13 residues. CDR3 sequence (DNA): TGTGCCAGCAGCTTCGGGACAGGGGCCGGCTACACCTTC. Its translation: CASSFGTGAGYTF.

The chain is built from TRBV5-4 and TRBJ2-7; TRBD2 matches at 7 bases. Unmatched junction bases numbered 11, after V lost 3 bases and J lost 5 bases. The CDR3 consists of 15 residues. In germline, CDR1 is SGHNT, CDR2 YYREEE (reference sequence). The CDR3 sequence: CASSWGWEGRNEQYF. CDR3 DNA: TGTGCCAGCAGCTGGGGGTGGGAGGGCCGTAACGAGCAGTACTTC. The full variable domain, rest sourced from reference TRBV5-4 and TRBJ2-7, is ETGVTQSPTHLIKTRGQQVTLRCSSQSGHNTVSWYQQALGQGPQFIFQYYREEENGRGNFPPRFSGLQFPNYSSELNVNALELDDSALYLCASSWGWEGRNEQYFGPGTRLTVT.

V usage is TRBV9 and J usage is TRBJ1-2; maybe TRBD1 (6 bases). The V end was cut by 6 bases, the J end by 4 bases, with 10 bases between. The CDR3 has 12 residues. The V gene's germline CDR1 is SGDLS and CDR2 YYNGEE. The CDR3 DNA reads TGTGCCAGCAAACAGGGCGCCTATGGCTACACCTTC. Protein sequence: CASKQGAYGYTF.

This chain uses TRBV7-9 with TRBJ1-1; a possible D gene is TRBD1 (5 bases). CDR3 size: 15 residues. Trimming cost V 5 bases and J 1 base, with 14 bases left between them. Germline V CDR1 and CDR2: SEHNR, FQNEAQ (reference sequence). CDR3 in DNA: TGTGCCAGCAGCCCTCCCACAGGATCGAACACTGAAGCTTTCTTT. As protein: CASSPPTGSNTEAFF. Combining the CDR3 with reference TRBV7-9 and TRBJ1-1 gives the whole variable domain DTGVSQNPRHKITKRGQNVTFRCDPISEHNRLYWYRQTLGQGPEFLTYFQNEAQLEKSRLLSDRFSAERPKGSFSTLEIQRTEQGDSAMYLCASSPPTGSNTEAFFGQGTRLTVV.

The rearrangement uses TRBV28 and TRBJ2-3; possible D gene TRBD2, 6 bases. Trimming removed 4 bases from V and 5 bases from J, with 13 bases in between. From germline, CDR1 is MDHEN and CDR2 SYDVKM. The CDR3 is 14 residues long. The chain's CDR3 is CASSSSSEGDTQYF. The CDR3 region has the DNA TGTGCCAGCAGTTCATCTAGCGAAGGAGATACGCAGTATTTT. The full variable domain, with the rest looked up from reference TRBV28 and TRBJ2-3, is DVKVTQSSRYLVKRTGEKVFLECVQDMDHENMFWYRQDPGLGLRLIYFSYDVKMKEKGDIPEGYSVSREKKERFSLILESASTNQTSMYLCASSSSSEGDTQYFGPGTRLTVL.

The chain has TRBV7-9 and TRBJ2-1, with 9 bases identical to TRBD1. The CDR3 is 13 residues long. V dropped 5 bases and J dropped 7; count of bases not matched to a gene: 3. Germline V gives CDR1 SEHNR, CDR2 FQNEAQ (reference sequence). Written as DNA, the CDR3 is TGTGCCAGCAGCACGACAGGGGGGAATGAGCAGTTCTTC. Translation: CASSTTGGNEQFF. Combining the CDR3 with reference TRBV7-9 and TRBJ2-1 gives the whole variable domain DTGVSQNPRHKITKRGQNVTFRCDPISEHNRLYWYRQTLGQGPEFLTYFQNEAQLEKSRLLSDRFSAERPKGSFSTLEIQRTEQGDSAMYLCASSTTGGNEQFFGPGTRLTVL.

This clone was seen just once. The J gene is TRBJ1-1, the V gene TRBV2; 8 nucleotides align to TRBD1. CDR3 size: 13 residues. V shed 6 bases, J shed 1 base, and the junction held 1 base outside the gene matches. Germline loops: CDR1 SNHLY, CDR2 FYNNEI. Written as DNA, the CDR3 is TGTGCCAGCAGGACAGGGGCGAACACTGAAGCTTTCTTT. Translation: CASRTGANTEAFF.

The chain combines TRBV27 with TRBJ2-7, with a tentative D call TRBD1 (6 bases). The germline V and J ends were trimmed by 6 bases and 4 bases, with 16 bases remaining between them. Germline CDR1 and CDR2: MNHEY and SMNVEV (reference sequence). This CDR3 is 14 amino acids long. The DNA for the CDR3 is TGTGCCAGCAGCCATGGACAGTGGGGGTACGAGCAGTACTTC. It translates to CASSHGQWGYEQYF.

The rearrangement joins TRBV18 to TRBJ2-7; 7 bases are a match to TRBD1. CDR3 length: 12 residues. V dropped 5 bases and J dropped 6; count of bases not matched to a gene: 4. Looked up from germline, CDR1 is KGHSH and CDR2 is LQKENI. CDR3 nucleotides: TGTGCCAGCTCAAGACAGGGCGGCGAGCAGTACTTC. Translated, it gives CASSRQGGEQYF. Full variable domain (remainder filled in from reference TRBV18 and TRBJ2-7): NAGVMQNPRHLVRRRGQEARLRCSPMKGHSHVYWYRQLPEEGLKFMVYLQKENIIDESGMPKERFSAEFPKEGPSILRIQQVVRGDSAAYFCASSRQGGEQYFGPGTRLTVT.

V is TRBV11-2 and J is TRBJ2-3, with TRBD2 identical over 9 bases. This CDR3 has 15 amino acids. V lost 6 bases and J lost 4; bases outside the gene matches: 8. CDR1 is SGHAT, CDR2 FQNNGV, per germline. CDR3 bases: TGTGCCAGCAGTTGGCTGGGACTAGCTTCAGATACGCAGTATTTT. Its translation: CASSWLGLASDTQYF.

This clone has a handful of counts. This chain uses TRBV28 with TRBJ2-1; TRBD2 agrees at 13 bases. The CDR3 has 14 residues. The germline gives CDR1 MDHEN, CDR2 SYDVKM. V lost 7 bases to trimming and J lost 14 bases; unmatched junction nucleotides: 11. The CDR3 protein is CASTTLTSGREEFF. CDR3 DNA: TGTGCCAGCACCACCCTTACTAGCGGGAGGGAGGAGTTCTTC.

The rearrangement uses TRBV28 and TRBJ1-2; 7 bases agree with TRBD1. Germline CDR1 is MDHEN and CDR2 is SYDVKM. V dropped 7 bases and J dropped 4; count of bases not matched to a gene: 9. The CDR3 is 14 amino acids. The CDR3 loop is CASNPGQATYGYTF. CDR3 DNA: TGTGCCAGCAACCCAGGACAGGCTACCTATGGCTACACCTTC.

This chain uses TRBV30 with TRBJ2-5; 9 bases are a match to TRBD1. The CDR3 spans 15 residues. The ends lost 1 base at V and 4 bases at J; junction bases unmatched: 7. Germline lookup yields CDR1 GTSNPN and CDR2 SVGIG (reference sequence). CDR3 amino acids: CAWSAKGTGRETQYF. The CDR3 nucleotides read TGTGCCTGGAGTGCAAAGGGGACAGGGCGAGAGACCCAGTACTTC.

The gene calls are TRBV28 and TRBJ1-5; D is unresolved. V was cut by 6 bases and J by 3 bases, with 6 bases left in between. The CDR3 is made up of 12 amino acids. Germline V gene lookup returns CDR1 MDHEN and CDR2 SYDVKM. CDR3 protein: CASRTNNQPQHF. CDR3 in DNA: TGTGCCAGCAGGACAAACAATCAGCCCCAGCATTTT.

The genes are TRBV6-5 and TRBJ2-5, with D possibly being TRBD2 (6 bases). The CDR3 is 13 residues long. Per the germline V gene, CDR1 is MNHEY and CDR2 is SVGAGI. The V end was cut by 5 bases, the J end by 5 bases, with 12 bases between. The CDR3 bases are TGTGCCAGCAGTGAATTCGGAGGGGAGACCCAGTACTTC. This codes for CASSEFGGETQYF.

The CDR3 sequence is CASGGTAYNEQFF. The CDR3 DNA sequence: TGTGCCAGCGGGGGGACAGCTTACAATGAGCAGTTCTTC. The chain carries TRBV6-1 and TRBJ2-1, with D maybe TRBD1 (7 bases). Trimming removed 8 bases from V and 4 bases from J, with 12 bases in between. Per the germline V gene, CDR1 is MNHNS and CDR2 is SASEGT. The CDR3 covers 13 residues.

This chain uses TRBV4-1 with TRBJ2-1, with 12 bases identical to TRBD2. V was pared by 3 bases and J by 8 bases, with 11 bases of the junction left unmatched. Germline lookup yields CDR1 MGHRA and CDR2 YSYEKL. This CDR3 comprises 17 residues. The CDR3 spells CASSQPLLAGGSHEQFF. CDR3 DNA sequence: TGCGCCAGCAGCCAGCCACTCCTAGCGGGAGGGTCCCATGAGCAGTTCTTC.